The present entry profiles one T cell receptor beta chain with its context. As yet, its antigen is unknown. This entry belongs to a study of T cell responses to AZD1222 COVID-19 vaccine. Study results and caveats: The sample set comprised mostly white British donors with more females, and clonal diversity was possibly underestimated.

Clones were read by immunoSEQ multiplex PCR, and TCRdb kept only the in-frame ones, dropping some. The sample shows under 75,000 clones, roughly 85% of them seen only once. The clonotype originates from an adult in good health. The specimen comprised peripheral blood, sampled on day 0 of AZD1222 vaccination.

This CDR3 reads CATSDLDRLDRDNQPQHF. DNA of the CDR3: TGTGCCACCAGTGATTTAGACAGGCTCGATCGGGACAATCAGCCCCAGCATTTT. The chain joins TRBV24-1 to TRBJ1-5; D may be TRBD1 (6 bases). The CDR3 spans 18 residues. Germline lookup yields CDR1 KGHDR and CDR2 SFDVKD. Trimming cost V 1 base and J 3 bases, with 18 bases left between them.